The rows below give T cell receptor beta chains drawn from one sample of a study of CD8+CD57+ T cells in acquired aplastic anemia. TCRdb called the reads again in MiXCR, with one record for every CDR3 protein. The sample lists about 190,000 distinct CDR3 sequences, around three fifths occurring once. The sequencing input was sorted CD4+, CD8+, or CD8+CD57+ T cells (not recorded which) from PBMCs. The receptors were sampled from a human donor with severe aplastic anemia or a healthy control (not recorded which). Each CDR3 is given with its conserved first and last residue. A D gene is named only where the DNA matches it firmly. Part of the rows lack a size; the others show once, few, many or a class for expanded clones.

CDR3aa,CDR3nt,v_gene,abundance,d_gene,j_gene,len
CSARDQRTSGYEQYF,TGCAGTGCTAGAGATCAGAGGACTAGCGGCTACGAGCAGTACTTC,TRBV20-1,-,TRBD2,TRBJ2-7,15
CASSLGRAGNNQPQHF,TGTGCCAGCAGCTTGGGCAGGGCGGGGAACAATCAGCCCCAGCATTTT,TRBV7-6,-,-,TRBJ1-5,16
CASSTAGGSYEQYF,TGTGCCAGTAGTACCGCGGGAGGGTCCTACGAGCAGTACTTC,TRBV19,-,TRBD2,TRBJ2-7,14
CATRAPGQVYEQYF,TGTGCCACCAGGGCGCCGGGACAGGTTTACGAGCAGTACTTC,TRBV19,-,TRBD1,TRBJ2-7,14
CAFTVLWGSYEQYF,TGTGCCTTCACTGTTCTATGGGGCTCCTACGAGCAGTACTTC,TRBV2,-,-,TRBJ2-7,14
CASSQDRGGTGYTF,TGCGCCAGCAGCCAAGATCGGGGGGGCACTGGCTACACCTTC,TRBV2,-,-,TRBJ1-2,14
CASSYSGWTGNNYGYTF,TGTGCCAGCAGTTACTCCGGATGGACAGGCAATAACTATGGCTACACCTTC,TRBV6-5,many,TRBD1,TRBJ1-2,17
CASSLGPGEQYF,TGCGCCAGCTCACTGGGACCTGGCGAGCAGTACTTC,TRBV5-1,-,-,TRBJ2-7,12
CASSLGFGVSGANVLTF,TGTGCCAGCAGCTTAGGATTTGGGGTATCTGGGGCCAACGTCCTGACTTTC,TRBV7-2,-,-,TRBJ2-6,17
CASKGNTEAFF,TGTGCCAGCAAGGGGAACACTGAAGCTTTCTTT,TRBV5-6,-,-,TRBJ1-1,11
CASIERGSDTQYF,TGTGCCAGCATTGAGCGGGGGTCAGATACGCAGTATTTT,TRBV25-1,-,TRBD2,TRBJ2-3,13
CASSQVRFPTGELFF,TGTGCCAGCAGCCAAGTTAGGTTCCCCACCGGGGAGCTGTTTTTT,TRBV14,-,-,TRBJ2-2,15
CSASSSSYEQYF,TGCAGTGCTAGTTCCAGCTCCTACGAGCAGTACTTC,TRBV20-1,-,-,TRBJ2-7,12
CSARRTRGSYEQYF,TGCAGTGCTAGAAGGACTAGGGGTTCCTACGAGCAGTACTTC,TRBV20-1,-,TRBD2,TRBJ2-7,14
CASSIGTGGSPLHF,TGTGCCAGCAGCATAGGGACAGGCGGCTCACCCCTCCACTTT,TRBV9,-,TRBD1,TRBJ1-6,14
CASAWTAREQTYGYTF,TGCGCCAGCGCCTGGACCGCCCGGGAACAGACGTATGGCTACACCTTC,TRBV5-1,once,-,TRBJ1-2,16
CASSVRSEETQYF,TGTGCCAGCAGCGTTCGATCCGAAGAGACCCAGTACTTC,TRBV9,-,-,TRBJ2-5,13
CATKNWTSGNEQFF,TGTGCCACCAAAAATTGGACTAGCGGCAATGAGCAGTTCTTC,TRBV10-3,once,TRBD2,TRBJ2-1,14
CASSGIQGAMDTDTQYF,TGTGCCAGCAGTGGCATACAGGGGGCGATGGACACAGATACGCAGTATTTT,TRBV6-1,-,TRBD1,TRBJ2-3,17
CAIRTGIDEQFF,TGTGCCATCCGGACGGGGATCGATGAGCAGTTCTTC,TRBV10-3,few,-,TRBJ2-1,12
CASSVWTVSTNEKLFF,TGTGCCAGCAGTGTTTGGACAGTTTCAACTAATGAAAAACTGTTTTTT,TRBV25-1,few,-,TRBJ1-4,16
CASSVLAGGPYEQYF,TGTGCCAGTAGTGTGCTAGCGGGGGGACCCTACGAGCAGTACTTC,TRBV19,-,TRBD2,TRBJ2-7,15
CASSQDRGSQPQHF,TGCGCCAGCAGCCAAGATAGGGGCTCCCAGCCCCAGCATTTT,TRBV4-1,many,-,TRBJ1-5,14
CASSPDGATSDTQYF,TGCGCCAGCAGCCCCGACGGGGCCACCTCAGATACGCAGTATTTT,TRBV5-1,-,-,TRBJ2-3,15
CASSLEASSYNEQFF,TGTGCCAGCAGCTTAGAGGCAAGCTCCTACAATGAGCAGTTCTTC,TRBV7-9,few,-,TRBJ2-1,15
CASSESPQETQYF,TGTGCCAGCAGCGAATCGCCTCAAGAGACCCAGTACTTC,TRBV10-3,-,-,TRBJ2-5,13
CASSEAWSQPQHF,TGTGCCAGCAGTGAAGCGTGGAGTCAGCCCCAGCATTTT,TRBV2,few,-,TRBJ1-5,13
CASSDWRNSPLHF,TGTGCCAGCAGTGATTGGAGGAATTCACCCCTCCACTTT,TRBV2,-,-,TRBJ1-6,13
CASSLNPAGETQYF,TGTGCCAGCAGCTTGAATCCCGCGGGAGAGACCCAGTACTTC,TRBV7-3,once,-,TRBJ2-5,14
CSARDELNPYNSPLHF,TGCAGTGCTAGAGATGAACTTAATCCCTATAATTCACCCCTCCACTTT,TRBV20-1,-,-,TRBJ1-6,16
CAISEGRGHLYGYTF,TGTGCCATCAGTGAGGGCAGGGGGCATCTCTATGGCTACACCTTC,TRBV10-3,-,TRBD1,TRBJ1-2,15
CASSFLRGTGANVLTF,TGTGCCAGTTCATTCCTCCGGGGGACTGGGGCCAACGTCCTGACTTTC,TRBV19,-,-,TRBJ2-6,16
CASSKPPLQETQYF,TGTGCCAGCAGCAAACCGCCACTCCAAGAGACCCAGTACTTC,TRBV7-2,-,-,TRBJ2-5,14
CASSASINNEQFF,TGTGCTAGCAGCGCTTCGATAAACAATGAGCAGTTCTTC,TRBV7-7,-,-,TRBJ2-1,13
CASSPGTHLGETQYF,TGTGCCAGCAGCCCCGGGACCCACCTGGGAGAGACCCAGTACTTC,TRBV7-3,-,-,TRBJ2-5,15